Listed below are T cell receptor beta chains from one sample, sequenced in a study of shared T cell receptors in the human thymus. TCRdb's copy holds only in-frame clones and misses some; the assay was immunoSEQ multiplex PCR. This table holds hundreds of thousands of clones, roughly 86% found once. This same sample was also part of a study on human thymus T cells.

Sequencing was done on a sample of thymocytes. The receptors were sampled from a boy under three years old with a congenital heart defect. The CDR3 runs from the conserved cysteine through the conserved F or W. Each record gives: D gene, V gene, clone size, J gene, CDR3 length, CDR3 DNA, CDR3 protein. D genes are given only for firm matches. Rows give clone size only sometimes, using once, few, many, or a class for an expanded clone.

d_gene: TRBD2
v_gene: TRBV7-2
abundance: NA
j_gene: TRBJ2-7
len: 14
CDR3nt: TGTGCCAGCAAATATCGGGAGGGCCAAGACGAGCAGTACTTC
CDR3aa: CASKYREGQDEQYF

d_gene: NA
v_gene: TRBV9
abundance: NA
j_gene: TRBJ2-2
len: 13
CDR3nt: TGTGCCAGCAGCCCCAGTTGGCACGGGGAGCTGTTTTTT
CDR3aa: CASSPSWHGELFF

d_gene: NA
v_gene: TRBV9
abundance: NA
j_gene: TRBJ1-6
len: 14
CDR3nt: TGTGCCAGCAGCGTGAGCTCCTATAATTCACCCCTCCACTTT
CDR3aa: CASSVSSYNSPLHF

d_gene: TRBD2
v_gene: TRBV4-1
abundance: NA
j_gene: TRBJ2-7
len: 20
CDR3nt: TGCGCCAGCAGCCAAGAGGTAGGGCTAGCGGGATCCGACCCTTCCTACGAGCAGTACTTC
CDR3aa: CASSQEVGLAGSDPSYEQYF

d_gene: TRBD1
v_gene: TRBV9
abundance: NA
j_gene: TRBJ1-3
len: 15
CDR3nt: TGTGCCAGCAGCGTAGTCGGACAGGCTGGAAACACCATATATTTT
CDR3aa: CASSVVGQAGNTIYF

d_gene: TRBD1
v_gene: TRBV15
abundance: NA
j_gene: TRBJ2-7
len: 16
CDR3nt: TGTGCCACCAGCCCACGACCGGGACAGAGCTCCTACGAGCAGTACTTC
CDR3aa: CATSPRPGQSSYEQYF

d_gene: TRBD1
v_gene: TRBV10-3
abundance: NA
j_gene: TRBJ1-1
len: 18
CDR3nt: TGTGCCATCAGTGGGGGTACCGGGACAGGGGATAGGAACACTGAAGCTTTCTTT
CDR3aa: CAISGGTGTGDRNTEAFF

d_gene: TRBD1
v_gene: TRBV4-3
abundance: NA
j_gene: TRBJ1-6
len: 16
CDR3nt: TGCGCCAGCAGCCAAAGACTCACAGGGGACACTTCACCCCTCCACTTT
CDR3aa: CASSQRLTGDTSPLHF

d_gene: NA
v_gene: TRBV30
abundance: NA
j_gene: TRBJ2-7
len: 21
CDR3nt: TGTGCCTGGAGTGTAAAGGAACCGAAGGTAGATGGGCGGGCGAGCTCCTACGAGCAGTACTTC
CDR3aa: CAWSVKEPKVDGRASSYEQYF

d_gene: NA
v_gene: TRBV7-2
abundance: NA
j_gene: TRBJ2-3
len: 14
CDR3nt: TGTGCCAGCAGCTTAGGGGGGGGGCGAGATACGCAGTATTTT
CDR3aa: CASSLGGGRDTQYF

d_gene: NA
v_gene: TRBV20-1
abundance: NA
j_gene: TRBJ2-7
len: 11
CDR3nt: TGCAGTGTTCCAGTCTCCTACGAGCAGTACTTC
CDR3aa: CSVPVSYEQYF

d_gene: TRBD2
v_gene: TRBV14
abundance: NA
j_gene: TRBJ2-7
len: 13
CDR3nt: TGTGCCAGCAGCCAAGCTAGCGGGAATGAGCAGTACTTC
CDR3aa: CASSQASGNEQYF

d_gene: NA
v_gene: TRBV4-3
abundance: NA
j_gene: TRBJ1-6
len: 19
CDR3nt: TGCGCCAGCAGCCAAGAGACAGAGACCATAAGCTCCTATAATTCACCCCTCCACTTT
CDR3aa: CASSQETETISSYNSPLHF

d_gene: TRBD1
v_gene: TRBV29-1
abundance: NA
j_gene: TRBJ2-7
len: 16
CDR3nt: TGCAGCGTTGCCGACAGGGAAATACCCAACTCCTACGAGCAGTACTTC
CDR3aa: CSVADREIPNSYEQYF

d_gene: NA
v_gene: TRBV5-6
abundance: NA
j_gene: TRBJ1-5
len: 15
CDR3nt: TGTGCCAGCAGCTTGGGGGGAGACACCGATCAGCCCCAGCATTTT
CDR3aa: CASSLGGDTDQPQHF

d_gene: TRBD2
v_gene: TRBV28
abundance: NA
j_gene: TRBJ2-3
len: 15
CDR3nt: TGTGCCAGCAGTCCCGGGACTAGCGGGAGTGATACGCAGTATTTT
CDR3aa: CASSPGTSGSDTQYF

d_gene: TRBD2
v_gene: TRBV28
abundance: NA
j_gene: TRBJ2-2
len: 16
CDR3nt: TGTGCCAGCAGAGAATCGGGACTAGTGCTCACCGGGGAGCTGTTTTTT
CDR3aa: CASRESGLVLTGELFF

d_gene: TRBD1
v_gene: TRBV6-5
abundance: NA
j_gene: TRBJ1-2
len: 16
CDR3nt: TGTGCCAGCAGTTCCACTCCTCCCGGGACAGGGGGTGGCTACACCTTC
CDR3aa: CASSSTPPGTGGGYTF

d_gene: NA
v_gene: TRBV14
abundance: NA
j_gene: TRBJ1-2
len: 16
CDR3nt: TGTGCCAGCAGCCAAGAAGGGACTGGAGCTAACTATGGCTACACCTTC
CDR3aa: CASSQEGTGANYGYTF

d_gene: NA
v_gene: TRBV28
abundance: NA
j_gene: TRBJ1-2
len: 16
CDR3nt: TGTGCCAGCAGCCCAGATGACAGGCTCGAGGGTTGTGGCTACACCTTC
CDR3aa: CASSPDDRLEGCGYTF

d_gene: TRBD1
v_gene: TRBV6-5
abundance: NA
j_gene: TRBJ2-7
len: 15
CDR3nt: TGTGCCAGCAGCCCCAGGGACAGCCCCCTCTACGAGCAGTACTTC
CDR3aa: CASSPRDSPLYEQYF

d_gene: NA
v_gene: TRBV29-1
abundance: NA
j_gene: TRBJ2-7
len: 12
CDR3nt: TGCAGCGTTGAAGATCTTCTATACGAGCAGTACTTC
CDR3aa: CSVEDLLYEQYF

d_gene: TRBD2
v_gene: TRBV25-1
abundance: few
j_gene: TRBJ2-7
len: 15
CDR3nt: TGTGCCAGCAGTGGCCCTAGCGGACACTCCTACGAGCAGTACTTC
CDR3aa: CASSGPSGHSYEQYF

d_gene: NA
v_gene: TRBV5-6
abundance: few
j_gene: TRBJ2-7
len: 18
CDR3nt: TGTGCCAGCAGCCACTCCAGAACAGGGTATCCCGCCTCCTACGAGCAGTACTTC
CDR3aa: CASSHSRTGYPASYEQYF

d_gene: TRBD2
v_gene: TRBV27
abundance: NA
j_gene: TRBJ2-7
len: 15
CDR3nt: TGTGCCACCCGACCAGCGGGAGGGCCTTTCTACGAGCAGTACTTC
CDR3aa: CATRPAGGPFYEQYF

d_gene: NA
v_gene: TRBV28
abundance: NA
j_gene: TRBJ1-5
len: 15
CDR3nt: TGTGCCAGCAGTCTAATAAGGACAGGCAATCAGCCCCAGCATTTT
CDR3aa: CASSLIRTGNQPQHF

d_gene: TRBD1
v_gene: TRBV27
abundance: NA
j_gene: TRBJ1-5
len: 15
CDR3nt: TGTGCCAGCAGTCCCCGGGACAGCAACAATCAGCCCCAGCATTTT
CDR3aa: CASSPRDSNNQPQHF

d_gene: TRBD1
v_gene: TRBV28
abundance: few
j_gene: TRBJ1-3
len: 17
CDR3nt: TGTGCCAGCAGTTTCAGGGGGACAGATAATCCTGGAAACACCATATATTTT
CDR3aa: CASSFRGTDNPGNTIYF

d_gene: NA
v_gene: TRBV7-9
abundance: NA
j_gene: TRBJ1-1
len: 15
CDR3nt: TGTGCCAGCAGCGTCATCCGGGACAAGGATACTGAAGCTTTCTTT
CDR3aa: CASSVIRDKDTEAFF

d_gene: NA
v_gene: TRBV9
abundance: few
j_gene: TRBJ2-3
len: 15
CDR3nt: TGTGCCAGCAGTTCAGGGGATTGGAGCACAGATACGCAGTATTTT
CDR3aa: CASSSGDWSTDTQYF

d_gene: NA
v_gene: TRBV6-4
abundance: once
j_gene: TRBJ2-1
len: 16
CDR3nt: TGTGCCAGCAGTGACACGACTCTAGCGCCCTACAATGAGCAGTTCTTC
CDR3aa: CASSDTTLAPYNEQFF

d_gene: NA
v_gene: TRBV6-5
abundance: NA
j_gene: TRBJ2-7
len: 16
CDR3nt: TGTGCCAGCAGTTACGCTAACCGGGACACTGCCTACGAGCAGTACTTC
CDR3aa: CASSYANRDTAYEQYF

d_gene: TRBD1
v_gene: TRBV11-2
abundance: NA
j_gene: TRBJ1-1
len: 17
CDR3nt: TGTGCCAGCAGCTTAGATCGGACAGGGACCCGGAACACTGAAGCTTTCTTT
CDR3aa: CASSLDRTGTRNTEAFF

d_gene: NA
v_gene: TRBV6-5
abundance: once
j_gene: TRBJ2-7
len: 13
CDR3nt: TGTGCCAGCAGATCCCCTCTAGGAGGCGAGCAGTACTTC
CDR3aa: CASRSPLGGEQYF

d_gene: NA
v_gene: TRBV19
abundance: NA
j_gene: TRBJ1-5
len: 15
CDR3nt: TGTGCCAGTAGTATTTGGGGACATAGCAATCAGCCCCAGCATTTT
CDR3aa: CASSIWGHSNQPQHF

d_gene: TRBD1
v_gene: TRBV28
abundance: NA
j_gene: TRBJ2-7
len: 14
CDR3nt: TGTGCCAGCCGCCGGGGACAGCCCTCCTACGAGCAGTACTTC
CDR3aa: CASRRGQPSYEQYF

d_gene: NA
v_gene: TRBV28
abundance: NA
j_gene: TRBJ1-2
len: 12
CDR3nt: TGTGCCGGGCAACGGTTGGGCTATGGCTACACCTTC
CDR3aa: CAGQRLGYGYTF

d_gene: TRBD1
v_gene: TRBV6-1
abundance: NA
j_gene: TRBJ1-6
len: 15
CDR3nt: TGTGCCAGCAGTGTATCCGGACAGGGGCCTTCACCCCTCCACTTT
CDR3aa: CASSVSGQGPSPLHF

d_gene: NA
v_gene: TRBV2
abundance: NA
j_gene: TRBJ1-1
len: 12
CDR3nt: TGTGCCAGCAGTTGGGCGAACACTGAAGCTTTCTTT
CDR3aa: CASSWANTEAFF